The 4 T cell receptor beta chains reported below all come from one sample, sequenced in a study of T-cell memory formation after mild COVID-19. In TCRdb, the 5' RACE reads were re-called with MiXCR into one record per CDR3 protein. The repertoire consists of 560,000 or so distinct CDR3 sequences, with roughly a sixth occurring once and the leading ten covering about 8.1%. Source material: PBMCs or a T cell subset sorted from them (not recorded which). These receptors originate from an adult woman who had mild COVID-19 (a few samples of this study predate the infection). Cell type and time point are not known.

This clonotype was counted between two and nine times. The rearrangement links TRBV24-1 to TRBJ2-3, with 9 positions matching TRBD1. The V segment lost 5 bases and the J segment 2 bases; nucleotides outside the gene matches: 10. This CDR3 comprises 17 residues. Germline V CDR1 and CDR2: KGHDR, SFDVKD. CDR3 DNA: TGTGCCACCAGTGCCCCTAGAAACAGGGGGCCCACAGATACGCAGTATTTT. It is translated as CATSAPRNRGPTDTQYF.

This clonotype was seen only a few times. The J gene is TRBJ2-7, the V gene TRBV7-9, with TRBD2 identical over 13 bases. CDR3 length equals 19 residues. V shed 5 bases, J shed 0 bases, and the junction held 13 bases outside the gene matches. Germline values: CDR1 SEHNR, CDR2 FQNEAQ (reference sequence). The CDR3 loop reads CASSQTGLAGSRSSYEQYF. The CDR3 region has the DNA TGTGCCAGCAGCCAAACGGGACTAGCGGGGTCCCGGAGCTCCTACGAGCAGTACTTC.

The CDR3 here is CASSLGGASSYNEQFF. CDR3 bases: TGTGCCAGCAGCTTAGGCGGGGCCTCGTCCTACAATGAGCAGTTCTTC. The rearrangement joins TRBV7-3 to TRBJ2-1; possibly TRBD2 for D (6 bases). CDR1 and CDR2 (germline): SGHTA, FQGTGA. V shed 2 bases and J shed 1 base, with 12 bases lying between them. There are 16 residues in the CDR3.

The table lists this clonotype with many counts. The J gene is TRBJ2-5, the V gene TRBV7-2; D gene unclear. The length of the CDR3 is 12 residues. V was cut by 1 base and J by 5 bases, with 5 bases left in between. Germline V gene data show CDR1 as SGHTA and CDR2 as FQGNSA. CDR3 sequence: CASSLVPETQYF. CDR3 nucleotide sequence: TGTGCCAGCAGCTTAGTTCCGGAGACCCAGTACTTC.